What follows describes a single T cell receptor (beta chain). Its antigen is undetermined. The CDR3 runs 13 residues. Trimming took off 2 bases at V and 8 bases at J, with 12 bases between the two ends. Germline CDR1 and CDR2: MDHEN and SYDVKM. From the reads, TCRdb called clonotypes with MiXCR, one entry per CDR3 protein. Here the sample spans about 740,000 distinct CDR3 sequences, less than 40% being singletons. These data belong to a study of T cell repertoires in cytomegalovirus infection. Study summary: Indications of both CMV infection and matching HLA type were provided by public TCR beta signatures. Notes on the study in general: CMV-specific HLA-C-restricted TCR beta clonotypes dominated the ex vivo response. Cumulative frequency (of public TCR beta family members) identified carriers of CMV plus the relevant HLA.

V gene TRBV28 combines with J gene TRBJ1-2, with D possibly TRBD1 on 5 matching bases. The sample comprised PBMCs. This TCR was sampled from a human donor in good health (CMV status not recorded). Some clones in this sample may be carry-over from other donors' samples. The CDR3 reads CASSLMQGRGYTF. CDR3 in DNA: TGTGCCAGCAGTTTAATGCAGGGTCGGGGCTACACCTTC.